The clone carrying this T cell receptor (beta chain) appeared a few times. The data stem from a study of blood T cell repertoires in COVID-19. Study at large: Acute and convalescent COVID-19 samples came from the United States, Italy and Spain.

Recruitment covered 20 to 25 US areas and drew participants whose ages spanned 18 to 89 years. No more than 2 weeks before study entry, exposed participants had met a case of COVID-19. In the authors' workflow: Estimated nucleated cell counts came from reference gene primer amplification. Profiling relied on immunoSEQ multiplex PCR, and the TCRdb table lists in-frame clones only, not all of them. V, J and clone size reflect that table, while D and trimming were determined from the DNA. The sample has 200,000 to 300,000 clones; 80% to 90% are singletons. This CDR3 spans 15 amino acids. Germline V gene lookup returns CDR1 LNHDA and CDR2 SQIVND (reference sequence). Trimming shortened V by 2 bases and J by 8 bases, and 15 bases separated the two germline ends.

This TCR was sampled from a woman aged 35 to 49 who had been exposed to COVID-19. This chain links TRBV19 with TRBJ1-4; D is ambiguous. Sequencing was done on a sample of PBMCs or T cells enriched from blood (not recorded which). The CDR3 region has the DNA TGTGCCAGTAGTATACATCAAGTAACGGGGGAAAAACTGTTTTTT. The encoded protein is CASSIHQVTGEKLFF.